The rows below give T cell receptor beta chains drawn from one sample of a study of spatial heterogeneity in lung cancer. Each CDR3 protein gets one entry after TCRdb re-called the 5' RACE reads with MiXCR. This table has just over 25,000 distinct CDR3 sequences, 9.5% to 15% appearing once. The sample in question was PBMCs, obtained at surgery. Every receptor here comes from a female donor with early-stage non-small cell lung cancer. The CDR3 runs from the conserved cysteine through the conserved F or W. The D gene is left open where the match is weak. Clone size, where shown, is once, few, many, or a class for clones that have expanded.

TRBV6-2/TRBV6-3	TRBJ2-3	many	.	TGTGCCAGCACCAAACGGGATACGCAGTATTTT	CASTKRDTQYF
TRBV28	TRBJ1-5	many	TRBD1	TGTGCCGGTACCAGGGGGGACGGACAGCCCCAGCATTTT	CAGTRGDGQPQHF
TRBV7-9	TRBJ2-3	many	.	TGTGCCAGCAGGGCGGGTGGGATGAGCACAGATACGCAGTATTTT	CASRAGGMSTDTQYF
TRBV9	TRBJ2-1	many	TRBD2	TGTGCCAGCAGCCTCGGACTAGAGGAGTTCTTC	CASSLGLEEFF
TRBV7-3	TRBJ2-1	few	TRBD2	TGTGCCAGCAGCTTAGGGACTAGCGACTACAATGAGCAGTTCTTC	CASSLGTSDYNEQFF
TRBV7-9	TRBJ2-5	many	.	TGTGCCAGCATTTCAACGGGAGATAGAGGAGAGACCCAGTACTTC	CASISTGDRGETQYF
TRBV7-9	TRBJ2-3	many	.	TGTGCCAGCAGCTTAGAAGGGGCCCTCGATACGCAGTATTTT	CASSLEGALDTQYF
TRBV3-1	TRBJ2-3	.	.	TGTGCCAGCAGCCAAGGGGGTAGGAGCACAGATACGCAGTATTTT	CASSQGGRSTDTQYF
TRBV5-1	TRBJ2-3	.	TRBD2	TGCGCCAGCAGTTCCCGCCCTAGCGGGAGTATCTATACGCAGTATTTT	CASSSRPSGSIYTQYF
TRBV13	TRBJ1-5	many	.	TGTGCCAGCAGCAAATATAGCAATCAGCCCCAGCATTTT	CASSKYSNQPQHF
TRBV3-1	TRBJ2-7	many	.	TGTGCCAGCAGCCCTCCATGGCGGGACTCCTACGAGCAGTACTTC	CASSPPWRDSYEQYF
TRBV3-1	TRBJ1-6	.	.	TGTGCCAGCAGACGGACAGCCATAAGCTCCTATAATTCACCCCTCCACTTT	CASRRTAISSYNSPLHF
TRBV12-3/TRBV12-4	TRBJ2-3	few	TRBD2	TGTGCCAGCAGTTCGGGACTAAATACGCAGTATTTT	CASSSGLNTQYF
TRBV7-2	TRBJ2-7	many	TRBD2	TGTGCCAGCAGCTTAGGGATGGGACTAGCTTCCTCCGAGCAGTACTTC	CASSLGMGLASSEQYF
TRBV12-3/TRBV12-4	TRBJ2-3	many	.	TGTGCCAGCAGTTTAAACAGGCGACGGAATACGCAGTATTTT	CASSLNRRRNTQYF
TRBV19	TRBJ2-1	.	TRBD2	TGTGCCAGTAGTCTAGCTAGCGGGAGTGACCATGAGCAGTTCTTC	CASSLASGSDHEQFF
TRBV29-1	TRBJ2-3	many	TRBD2	TGCAGCGTCGCAACTAGCGGGGGGGACACGCAGTATTTT	CSVATSGGDTQYF
TRBV7-9	TRBJ2-7	.	TRBD1	TGTGCCAGCAGCCCCAGGGGGCCGCAAGAGCAGTACTTC	CASSPRGPQEQYF
TRBV3-1	TRBJ1-5	many	.	TGTGCCAGCAGCCAAGGAAGGGCAGGTAATCAGCCCCAGCATTTT	CASSQGRAGNQPQHF
TRBV9	TRBJ2-5	few	.	TGTGCCAGCAGCGTATCTAGTGTCGGGGAGACCCAGTACTTC	CASSVSSVGETQYF
TRBV27	TRBJ1-1	few	.	TGTGCCAGCAGTTTATCGGGAAGGGCCAACACTGAAGCTTTCTTT	CASSLSGRANTEAFF
TRBV9	TRBJ1-3	many	.	TGTGCCAGCAGCGTAGGGGGTCTAGACACCATATATTTT	CASSVGGLDTIYF
TRBV7-9	TRBJ2-2	.	TRBD1	TGTGCCAGCAGCCGAACCCGGGACAGAACGAACACCGGGGAGCTGTTTTTT	CASSRTRDRTNTGELFF
TRBV4-3	TRBJ2-3	many	.	TGCGCCAGCAGCCAAGCTACGGGAGATTCAGATACGCAGTATTTT	CASSQATGDSDTQYF
TRBV7-2	TRBJ2-1	.	TRBD2	TGTGCCAGCAGATTAGCGGGCCGCTCCTACAATGAGCAGTTCTTC	CASRLAGRSYNEQFF
TRBV12-3/TRBV12-4	TRBJ2-2	many	TRBD2	TGTGCCAGCAGTCTGTTAGCGGGGGACGGGGAGCTGTTTTTT	CASSLLAGDGELFF
TRBV4-3	TRBJ2-5	many	.	TGCGCCAGCAGCCAAGATCGGGGAGAGACCCAGTACTTC	CASSQDRGETQYF
TRBV2	TRBJ1-5	many	.	TGTGCCAGCAGGGCAGCAGGGGAATCAAGACAGCCCCAGCATTTT	CASRAAGESRQPQHF
TRBV7-9	TRBJ2-7	many	TRBD2	TGTGCCAGCAGCCAAGCAAGCGGGAGCACCTACGAGCAGTACTTC	CASSQASGSTYEQYF
TRBV5-1	TRBJ2-2	many	TRBD1	TGCGCCAGCAGCTTGACAGGGGCAAGCGGGGAGCTGTTTTTT	CASSLTGASGELFF
TRBV7-2	TRBJ2-2	many	.	TGTGCCAGCAGCTTAGTAGGAGGGGTAGGCGGGGAGCTGTTTTTT	CASSLVGGVGGELFF
TRBV5-1	TRBJ2-1	many	TRBD1	TGCGCCAGCAGCTACGGACAGGTCAATGAGCAGTTCTTC	CASSYGQVNEQFF
TRBV25-1	TRBJ2-5	few	.	TGTGCCAGCAGTCCGGCAGTTTATGAAGAGACCCAGTACTTC	CASSPAVYEETQYF
TRBV20-1	TRBJ1-5	many	.	TGCAGTGCTAGAGTAACCGCCCTGGCAAGCAATCAGCCCCAGCATTTT	CSARVTALASNQPQHF
TRBV7-7	TRBJ2-5	many	.	TGTGCTAGCAGCTTAGGGGTCCAGGGCCCTCAAGAGACCCAGTACTTC	CASSLGVQGPQETQYF
TRBV19	TRBJ2-1	many	TRBD1	TGTGCCAGTATTCCGGGACAGGGTTCCTACAATGAGCAGTTCTTC	CASIPGQGSYNEQFF
TRBV20-1	TRBJ2-2	many	TRBD1	TGCAGTGCTAGAGGGGGGACAGCGAACACCGGGGAGCTGTTTTTT	CSARGGTANTGELFF
TRBV5-4	TRBJ2-3	.	.	TGTGCCACCTCCCTTGGGGATGAGGGACCAGATACGCAGTATTTT	CATSLGDEGPDTQYF
TRBV4-2	TRBJ2-3	.	TRBD2	TGTGCCAGCGAACTAGCGGGGAACACAGATACGCAGTATTTT	CASELAGNTDTQYF
TRBV12-3/TRBV12-4	TRBJ1-5	many	.	TGTGCCAGCAGCCCCAGGGGTCAGCCCCAGCATTTT	CASSPRGQPQHF
TRBV28	TRBJ1-1	many	.	TGTGCCAGCAGTTTCAGGCAGGGAGGGGGCACTGAAGCTTTCTTT	CASSFRQGGGTEAFF
TRBV5-1	TRBJ2-3	many	.	TGCGCCAGCAGTGGAGGGCTAACCACAGATACGCAGTATTTT	CASSGGLTTDTQYF
TRBV4-3	TRBJ2-1	many	.	TGCGCCAGCAGCCAACAGGATAGGGTGGGTGTGAATGAGCAGTTCTTC	CASSQQDRVGVNEQFF
TRBV27	TRBJ1-4	many	.	TGTGCCAGCAGTTTACTTCATCCCGCGGGAGCAACTAATGAAAAACTGTTTTTT	CASSLLHPAGATNEKLFF
TRBV4-2	TRBJ2-6	.	.	TGTGCCAGCAGCCAAGATGGCGGGGTCTCTGGGGCCAACGTCCTGACTTTC	CASSQDGGVSGANVLTF
TRBV6-5	TRBJ1-1	many	TRBD1	TGTGCCAGCAGAGCAGGGGGCACTGAAGCTTTCTTT	CASRAGGTEAFF
TRBV4-3	TRBJ1-4	many	TRBD1	TGCGCCAGCAGCCAAGTCGGGACAGGCAGTAAAGAAAAACTGTTTTTT	CASSQVGTGSKEKLFF
TRBV29-1	TRBJ2-1	.	.	TGCAGCGTTGAGACTAGTAATGAGCAGTTCTTC	CSVETSNEQFF
TRBV7-3	TRBJ2-3	.	.	TGTGCCAGCAGCTTATCGGGGCTTAAGGGTACGCAGTATTTT	CASSLSGLKGTQYF
TRBV4-3	TRBJ1-6	few	.	TGCGCCAGCAGCCAAGACGAGAGCTCCTATAATTCACCCCTCCACTTT	CASSQDESSYNSPLHF
TRBV6-5	TRBJ2-2	many	TRBD1	TGTGCCAGCAGCCGGGGACAGGGCAATTCGGCCGGGGAGCTGTTTTTT	CASSRGQGNSAGELFF
TRBV27	TRBJ2-3	.	.	TGTCCCAGCAGGACGGGTGCAGATACGCAGTATTTT	CPSRTGADTQYF
TRBV7-9	TRBJ1-1	many	.	TGTGCCAGCAGCTTGGAGGTTGAAGCTTTCTTT	CASSLEVEAFF
TRBV5-1	TRBJ2-1	.	.	TGCGCCAGCAGCCTAGATCTAACCTTGCCTCTCGAGCAGTTCTTC	CASSLDLTLPLEQFF
TRBV20-1	TRBJ2-2	.	TRBD2	TGCAGTGCTAGTATATTAGCGGGAGGAGGCGGGGAGCTGTTTTTT	CSASILAGGGGELFF
TRBV2	TRBJ2-5	many	.	TGTGCCAGCGGGCGTTACCAAGAGACCCAGTACTTC	CASGRYQETQYF
TRBV6-6	TRBJ2-4	.	TRBD2	TGTGCCAGCAGCGGACTAGCGGGGGAAGTAGCCAAAAACATTCAGTACTTC	CASSGLAGEVAKNIQYF
TRBV28	TRBJ2-7	many	.	TGTGCCAGCAGCCCCCTCATTGGGGCAGCCGTTTCCTACGAGCAGTACTTC	CASSPLIGAAVSYEQYF
TRBV5-1	TRBJ2-3	.	TRBD2	TGCGCCAGCAGCTTTGGCGGGAGGGCTGGTACATCAGATACGCAGTATTTT	CASSFGGRAGTSDTQYF